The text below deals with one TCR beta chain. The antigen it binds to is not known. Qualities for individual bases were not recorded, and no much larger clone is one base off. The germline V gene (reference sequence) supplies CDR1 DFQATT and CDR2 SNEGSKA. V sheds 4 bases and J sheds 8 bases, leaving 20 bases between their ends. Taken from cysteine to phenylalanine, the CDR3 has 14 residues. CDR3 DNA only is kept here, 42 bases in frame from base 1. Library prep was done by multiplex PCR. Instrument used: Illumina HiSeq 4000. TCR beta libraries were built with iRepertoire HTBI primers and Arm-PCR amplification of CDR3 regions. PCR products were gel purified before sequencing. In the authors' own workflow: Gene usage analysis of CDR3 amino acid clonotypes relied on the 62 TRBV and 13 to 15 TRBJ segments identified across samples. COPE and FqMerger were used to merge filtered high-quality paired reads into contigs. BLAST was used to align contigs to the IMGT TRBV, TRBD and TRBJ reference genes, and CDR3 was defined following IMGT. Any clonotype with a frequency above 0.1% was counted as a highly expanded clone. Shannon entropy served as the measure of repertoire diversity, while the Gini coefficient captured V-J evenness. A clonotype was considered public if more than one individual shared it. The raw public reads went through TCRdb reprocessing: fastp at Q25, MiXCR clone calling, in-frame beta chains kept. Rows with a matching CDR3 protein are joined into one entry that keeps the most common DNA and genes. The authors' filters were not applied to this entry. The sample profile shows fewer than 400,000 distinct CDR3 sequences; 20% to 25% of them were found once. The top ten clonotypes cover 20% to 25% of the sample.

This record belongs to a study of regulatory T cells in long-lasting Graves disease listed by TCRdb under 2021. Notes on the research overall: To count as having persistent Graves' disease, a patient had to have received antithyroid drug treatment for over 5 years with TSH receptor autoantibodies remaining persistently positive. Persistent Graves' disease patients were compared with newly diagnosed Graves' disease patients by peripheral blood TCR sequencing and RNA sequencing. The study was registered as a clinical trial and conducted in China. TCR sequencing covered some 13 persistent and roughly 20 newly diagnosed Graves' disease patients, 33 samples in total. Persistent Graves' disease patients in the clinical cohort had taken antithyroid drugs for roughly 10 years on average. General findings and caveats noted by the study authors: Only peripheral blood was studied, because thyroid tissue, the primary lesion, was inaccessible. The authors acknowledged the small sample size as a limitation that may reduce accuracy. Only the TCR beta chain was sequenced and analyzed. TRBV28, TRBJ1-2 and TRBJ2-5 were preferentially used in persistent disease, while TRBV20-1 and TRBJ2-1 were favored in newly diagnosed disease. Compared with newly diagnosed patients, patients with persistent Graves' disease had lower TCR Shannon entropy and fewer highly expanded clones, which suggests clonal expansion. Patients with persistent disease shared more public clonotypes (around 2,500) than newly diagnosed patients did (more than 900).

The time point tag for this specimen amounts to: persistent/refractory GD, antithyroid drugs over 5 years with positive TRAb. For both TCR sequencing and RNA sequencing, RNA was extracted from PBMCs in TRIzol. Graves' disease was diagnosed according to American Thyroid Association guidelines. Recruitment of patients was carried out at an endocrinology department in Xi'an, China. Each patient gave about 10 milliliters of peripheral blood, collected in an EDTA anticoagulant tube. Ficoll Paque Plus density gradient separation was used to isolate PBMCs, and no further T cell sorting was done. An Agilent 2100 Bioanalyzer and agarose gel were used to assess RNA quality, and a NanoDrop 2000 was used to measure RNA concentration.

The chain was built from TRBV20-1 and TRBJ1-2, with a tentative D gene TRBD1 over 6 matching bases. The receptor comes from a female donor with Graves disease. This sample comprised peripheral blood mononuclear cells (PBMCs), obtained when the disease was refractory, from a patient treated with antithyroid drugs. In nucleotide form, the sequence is TGCAGTGCTACCATAAGCAGGGGTTCAGGGGGCTACACCTTC. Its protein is CSATISRGSGGYTF.